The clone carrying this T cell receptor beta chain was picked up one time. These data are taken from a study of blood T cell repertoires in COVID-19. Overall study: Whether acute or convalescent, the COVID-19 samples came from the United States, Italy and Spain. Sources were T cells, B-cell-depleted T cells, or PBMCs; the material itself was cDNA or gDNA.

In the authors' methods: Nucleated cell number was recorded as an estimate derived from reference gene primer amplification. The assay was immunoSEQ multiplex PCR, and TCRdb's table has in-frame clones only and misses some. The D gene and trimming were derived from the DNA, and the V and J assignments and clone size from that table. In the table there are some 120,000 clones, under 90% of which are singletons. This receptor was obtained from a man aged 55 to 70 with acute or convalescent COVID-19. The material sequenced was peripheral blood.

CDR3: CASSLQAGETYEQYF. CDR3 DNA sequence: TGTGCCAGCAGCCTCCAAGCGGGAGAAACCTACGAGCAGTACTTC. This chain links TRBV7-2 with TRBJ2-7; TRBD2 matches at 8 bases. Losses at the gene ends were 5 bases for V and 2 bases for J; bases not matched to a gene: 8. The germline V gene has CDR1 SGHTA and CDR2 FQGNSA. The CDR3 consists of 15 residues.